This T cell receptor (beta chain) was sequenced in a study of human T cells and chemical hapten exposure. Turning to the study itself: On about 2 cm by about 2 cm of upper inner arm skin, sensitization was performed with 2% DPC. The scalp of each patient received a weekly diphenylcyclopropenone dose for the full roughly 25-week study. Patch tests put 0.01% DPC on the upper back, and the results were checked at 6 days. Alopecia areata, totalis or universalis was found in mostly female patients.

This CDR3 contains 15 residues. From the RACE reads, TCRdb called clonotypes with MiXCR, one entry per CDR3 protein. Here the sample spans about 85,000 distinct CDR3 sequences, around 7.9% being singletons. Regarding this clonotype: A read error may explain this, as a much larger clone is one base away.

Described time point: pre-sensitization, week 0. Treatment here: therapeutic diphenylcyclopropenone sensitization with weekly scalp DPC. Source: whole blood, taken in connection with sensitization to the hapten diphenylcyclopropenone (DPC). This sequence originates from a man aged 35 to 55 with alopecia areata. Some clones in this sample may be carry-over from other donors' samples. V gene TRBV12-3 or TRBV12-4 combines with J gene TRBJ1-6; no clear D. Written as DNA, the CDR3 is TGTGCCAGCACTTCCCGTTTGTCACTGAATTCATCCCTCCACTTT. Protein sequence: CASTSRLSLNSSLHF.